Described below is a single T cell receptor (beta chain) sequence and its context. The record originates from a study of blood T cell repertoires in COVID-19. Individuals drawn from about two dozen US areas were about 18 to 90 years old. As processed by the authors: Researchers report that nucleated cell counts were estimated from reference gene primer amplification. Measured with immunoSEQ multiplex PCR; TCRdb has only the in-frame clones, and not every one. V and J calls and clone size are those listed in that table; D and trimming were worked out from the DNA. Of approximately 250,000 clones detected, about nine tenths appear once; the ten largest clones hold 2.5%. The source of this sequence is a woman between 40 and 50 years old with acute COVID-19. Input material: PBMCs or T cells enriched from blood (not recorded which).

CDR3 DNA: TGTGCCACCAGTGATCCGGGATCACCAGGGGGAGAGACCCAGTACTTC. Its protein product is CATSDPGSPGGETQYF. The rearrangement uses TRBV24-1 and TRBJ2-5, with 7 bases that match TRBD1. Trimming at V came to 3 bases and at J to 4 bases, leaving 10 bases not matched to a gene. The CDR3 runs 16 residues. Germline V gene lookup returns CDR1 KGHDR and CDR2 SFDVKD.